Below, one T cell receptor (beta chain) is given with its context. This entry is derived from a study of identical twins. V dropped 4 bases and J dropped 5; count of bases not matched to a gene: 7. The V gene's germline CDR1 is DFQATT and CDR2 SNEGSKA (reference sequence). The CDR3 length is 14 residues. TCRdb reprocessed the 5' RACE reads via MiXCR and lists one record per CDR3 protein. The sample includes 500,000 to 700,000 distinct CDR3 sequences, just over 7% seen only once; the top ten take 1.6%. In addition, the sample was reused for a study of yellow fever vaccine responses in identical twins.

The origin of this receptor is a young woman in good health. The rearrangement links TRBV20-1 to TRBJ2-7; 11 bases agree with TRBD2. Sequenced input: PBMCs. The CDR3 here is CSATRSGRADEQYF. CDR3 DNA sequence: TGCAGTGCTACCCGTAGCGGGAGGGCCGACGAGCAGTACTTC.